This T cell receptor beta chain was observed in a study of cytomegalovirus exposure and HLA in healthy donors. Notes on the study in general: It was fewer than 200 TCR beta chains that were listed as cytomegalovirus-associated. The CMV antigen specificity of a few CMV-associated chains was confirmed through in vitro analysis. The study assumed roughly uniform donor sequencing depth for presence/absence analyses.

Vbeta (60) and Jbeta (13) primers were used in the PCR. The protocol was immunoSEQ multiplex PCR, while the TCRdb copy is restricted to in-frame clones and leaves out a portion. Its listing shows 110,000 to 150,000 clones. With regard to this clone: The antigen remains unidentified. Other DNA sequences of this sample code for an identical CDR3.

Germline V gives CDR1 MNHEY, CDR2 SVGAGI. Trimming removed 8 bases from V and 4 bases from J; junction bases left unmatched: 5. The CDR3 runs to 13 residues. The chain combines TRBV6-5 with TRBJ1-5, with TRBD1 matching over 7 bases. This clonotype was sampled from a man aged 40-49 years in good health and CMV-seronegative. The sample consisted of PBMCs. DNA for the CDR3: TGTGCCAGCTCGGGACAGCAGAATCAGCCCCAGCATTTT. It encodes CASSGQQNQPQHF.